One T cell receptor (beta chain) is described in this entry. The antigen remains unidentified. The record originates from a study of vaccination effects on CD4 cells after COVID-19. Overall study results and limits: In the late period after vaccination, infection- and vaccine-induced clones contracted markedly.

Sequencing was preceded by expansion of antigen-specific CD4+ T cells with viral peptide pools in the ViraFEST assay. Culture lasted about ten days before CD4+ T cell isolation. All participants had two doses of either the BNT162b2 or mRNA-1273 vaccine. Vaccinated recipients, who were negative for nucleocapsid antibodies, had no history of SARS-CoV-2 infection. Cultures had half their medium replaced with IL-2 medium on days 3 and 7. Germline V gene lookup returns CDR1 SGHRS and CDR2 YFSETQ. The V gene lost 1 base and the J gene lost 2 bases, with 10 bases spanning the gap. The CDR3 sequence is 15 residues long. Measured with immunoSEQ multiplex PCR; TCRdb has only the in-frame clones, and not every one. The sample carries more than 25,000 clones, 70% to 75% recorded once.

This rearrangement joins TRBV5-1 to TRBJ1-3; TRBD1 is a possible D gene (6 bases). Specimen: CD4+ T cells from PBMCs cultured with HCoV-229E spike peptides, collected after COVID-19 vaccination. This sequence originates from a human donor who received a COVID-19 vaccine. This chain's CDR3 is CASSLSQGAGNTIYF. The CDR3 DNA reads TGCGCCAGCAGCTTGTCACAGGGTGCTGGAAACACCATATATTTT.